These 26 T cell receptor beta chains were sequenced from one sample in a study of blood T cell repertoires in COVID-19. Here immunoSEQ multiplex PCR was the method, and the copy in TCRdb shows in-frame clones only, minus some. The table lists over 200,000 clones, around 80% of them singletons. The sample taken for sequencing was peripheral blood. These receptors came from a man in his forties with acute or convalescent COVID-19.

V and J are TRBV4-2 and TRBJ1-4, with 10 bases aligning to TRBD1. Germline-derived CDR1 and CDR2 are LGHNA and YNFKEQ. The V and J ends lost 1 base and 7 bases, in that order; junction bases with no gene match: 6. The CDR3 is made up of 16 amino acids. The CDR3 nucleotides read TGTGCCAGCAGCCAAGGGGACAGGGGAGGGAGTGAAAAACTGTTTTTT. This gives the protein CASSQGDRGGSEKLFF.

This rearrangement joins TRBV18 to TRBJ2-5, with D hard to call. The CDR3 is made up of 13 amino acids. CDR1 KGHSH and CDR2 LQKENI come from the germline V gene. The germline V and J ends were trimmed by 0 bases and 6 bases, with 8 bases remaining between them. The DNA of the CDR3 is TGTGCCAGCTCACCACCGAGTGAGAAGACCCAGTACTTC. It yields the protein CASSPPSEKTQYF.

The gene calls are TRBV14 and TRBJ2-3; D not certain. V was shortened by 2 bases and J by 0 bases, with 6 bases between the two germline ends. The V gene's germline CDR1 is SGHDN and CDR2 FVKESK. The CDR3 runs to 14 residues. As DNA, the CDR3 is TGTGCCAGCAGCCAATCTACTAGCACAGATACGCAGTATTTT. Its translation: CASSQSTSTDTQYF.

V is TRBV25-1 and J is TRBJ1-1; D gene uncertain. Germline V gene sequence: CDR1 MGHDK, CDR2 SYGVNS. This CDR3 comprises 13 residues. V lost 3 bases and J 7 bases, leaving 12 bases between the germline ends. The CDR3: CASSENRLVEAFF. As DNA, the CDR3 is TGTGCCAGCAGTGAGAATCGACTTGTTGAAGCTTTCTTT.

The V call is TRBV6-5, the J call TRBJ2-1; 9 bases fit TRBD2. Germline V CDR1 and CDR2: MNHEY, SVGAGI. The junction had 3 bases not matched to a gene; V was cut back by 5 bases and J by 1 base. This CDR3 is built from 15 residues. The CDR3 nucleotides are TGTGCCAGCAGTCTCCTAGCGGGGTCCTACAATGAGCAGTTCTTC. As protein: CASSLLAGSYNEQFF.

The chain links TRBV28 to TRBJ1-1; D possibly corresponds to TRBD1 (6 bases). Germline-derived CDR1 and CDR2 are MDHEN and SYDVKM. Trimming removed 9 bases from V and 3 bases from J, with 17 bases in between. This CDR3 contains 14 residues. CDR3 coding DNA: TGTGCCAGTCTTACTGGGGGCGACGACACTGAAGCTTTCTTT. Translation gives CASLTGGDDTEAFF. Complete variable domain (other parts from reference TRBV28 and TRBJ1-1): DVKVTQSSRYLVKRTGEKVFLECVQDMDHENMFWYRQDPGLGLRLIYFSYDVKMKEKGDIPEGYSVSREKKERFSLILESASTNQTSMYLCASLTGGDDTEAFFGQGTRLTVV.

The V gene is TRBV25-1, the J gene TRBJ2-1; no clear D gene. This CDR3 spans 13 amino acids. Trimming removed 7 bases from V and 2 bases from J, with 9 bases in between. Germline assignment: CDR1 MGHDK and CDR2 SYGVNS. The CDR3 reads CASTLSAYNEQFF. The CDR3 bases are TGTGCCAGCACACTTTCCGCCTACAATGAGCAGTTCTTC.

This clone was seen many times. The genes are TRBV29-1 and TRBJ1-5; a weak D match, TRBD1 (5 bases). The CDR3 is 13 residues long. In germline, CDR1 is SQVTM, CDR2 ANQGSEA. Trimming removed 5 bases at V and 4 bases at J, with 12 bases between. The CDR3 spells CSVSGGWNQPQHF. The CDR3 DNA reads TGCAGCGTTTCGGGGGGTTGGAATCAGCCCCAGCATTTT.

The chain has TRBV7-9 and TRBJ2-1; 13 bases are a match to TRBD2. Germline loops: CDR1 SEHNR, CDR2 FQNEAQ (reference sequence). V was clipped by 5 bases and J by 0 bases; unmatched bases: 7. The length of the CDR3 is 18 residues. CDR3 loop: CASSEGGLAGSSYNEQFF. The CDR3 nucleotides read TGTGCCAGCAGCGAGGGGGGACTAGCGGGGAGCTCCTACAATGAGCAGTTCTTC. The whole variable domain, remainder taken from reference TRBV7-9 and TRBJ2-1, is DTGVSQNPRHKITKRGQNVTFRCDPISEHNRLYWYRQTLGQGPEFLTYFQNEAQLEKSRLLSDRFSAERPKGSFSTLEIQRTEQGDSAMYLCASSEGGLAGSSYNEQFFGPGTRLTVL.

The chain couples TRBV4-1 to TRBJ2-1; 14 bases fit TRBD2. The CDR3 totals 16 residues. The V gene's germline CDR1 is MGHRA and CDR2 YSYEKL. J lost 6 bases, V lost 5 bases, and 6 bases had no gene match. This CDR3 is CASSGTSGSPGNEQFF. DNA for the CDR3: TGCGCCAGCAGCGGGACTAGCGGGAGCCCCGGCAATGAGCAGTTCTTC.

The V and J genes are TRBV18 and TRBJ1-2; weak D call: TRBD1 (5 bases). CDR3 length: 15 amino acids. With 1 base removed from V and 1 base from J, the gap between germline ends came to 10 bases. The germline CDR1 and CDR2 sequences are KGHSH and LQKENI. The CDR3 DNA sequence: TGTGCCAGCTCACCACAAGAACAGGTTAACTATGGCTACACCTTC. It yields the protein CASSPQEQVNYGYTF.

The CDR3 nucleotides read TGTGCCAGCAGCTTGGCCGGGGACGGGAGGGCCACCGGGGAGCTGTTTTTT. This encodes CASSLAGDGRATGELFF. The chain links TRBV5-6 to TRBJ2-2; the match to TRBD2 covers 8 bases. Germline loops: CDR1 SGHDT, CDR2 YYEEEE. The CDR3 is made up of 17 amino acids. Germline trimming cut 0 bases from V and 4 bases from J; bases unmatched to any gene: 8. The full variable domain, rest sourced from reference TRBV5-6 and TRBJ2-2, is DAGVTQSPTHLIKTRGQQVTLRCSPKSGHDTVSWYQQALGQGPQFIFQYYEEEERQRGNFPDRFSGHQFPNYSSELNVNALLLGDSALYLCASSLAGDGRATGELFFGEGSRLTVL.

In this sample, this clone turned up a few times. The rearrangement joins TRBV6-5 to TRBJ1-2, with 7 positions matching TRBD1. The germline CDR1 and CDR2 sequences are MNHEY and SVGAGI. V lost 5 bases to trimming and J lost 3 bases; unmatched junction nucleotides: 6. This CDR3 is 14 amino acids long. DNA for the CDR3: TGTGCCAGCAGTAAACTAGACAGGGACTATGGCTACACCTTC. Translated: CASSKLDRDYGYTF.

The DNA for the CDR3 is TGTGCCAGCAGCCCAACTAGCATGCAGTTGATAGAGCAGTACTTC. This sequence encodes CASSPTSMQLIEQYF. This chain connects TRBV6-5 to TRBJ2-7; perhaps TRBD2 as D (6 bases). The CDR3 is made up of 15 amino acids. V lost 6 bases to trimming and J lost 7 bases, with 22 bases between them. Germline-derived CDR1 and CDR2 are MNHEY and SVGAGI.

This clone was found a few times. This chain links TRBV5-1 with TRBJ2-3, with 9 bases fitting TRBD2. J was trimmed by 0 bases and V by 5 bases; bases with no gene match: 7. CDR1 is SGHRS, CDR2 YFSETQ, per germline. CDR3 length equals 16 residues. CDR3 region: CASSSGTSPSTDTQYF. DNA of the CDR3: TGCGCCAGCAGTAGCGGGACTAGCCCTAGCACAGATACGCAGTATTTT.

The chain joins TRBV11-3 to TRBJ2-3; no firm D call. Trimming removed 5 bases from V and 0 bases from J, with 9 bases in between. The germline V gene has CDR1 SGHNT and CDR2 YENEEA. The CDR3 length is 14 residues. The CDR3 DNA reads as TGTGCCAGCAGCCCGGGTGGCAGCACAGATACGCAGTATTTT. This codes for CASSPGGSTDTQYF.

The CDR3 coding sequence is TGTGCCAGCAGCAAAGACAGGGAAGACACCGGGGAGCTGTTTTTT. Its protein is CASSKDREDTGELFF. V and J are TRBV21-1 and TRBJ2-2; TRBD1 is taken as the D call from the table, unchecked against the DNA. TRBV21-1 counts as a pseudogene. The CDR3 totals 15 residues.

This clone was detected a few times. J is TRBJ1-1 and V is TRBV27; a possible D gene is TRBD1 (5 bases). Germline CDR1 and CDR2: MNHEY and SMNVEV (reference sequence). The ends were cut back, 4 bases at V and 2 bases at J, with 17 bases in the middle. The CDR3 contains 16 residues. In DNA form, the CDR3 reads TGTGCCAGCAGTTGGTCAGGGCAAGGGATCAACACTGAAGCTTTCTTT. It translates to CASSWSGQGINTEAFF.

To note about this clone: In the same sample, other DNA sequences code for this CDR3. This chain uses TRBV6-5 with TRBJ1-2; 7 nucleotides match TRBD1. Germline V lookup: CDR1 MNHEY, CDR2 SVGAGI. With 5 bases clipped from V and 4 bases from J, the junction kept 4 bases outside the gene matches. There are 13 residues in the CDR3. CDR3 sequence (DNA): TGTGCCAGCAGTCGGGACAGCTCCTATGGCTACACCTTC. Amino acids: CASSRDSSYGYTF.

The rearrangement links TRBV24-1 to TRBJ2-3, with 10 bases matching TRBD2. This CDR3 is 17 amino acids long. V lost 2 bases and J lost 6; bases outside the gene matches: 10. The germline gives CDR1 KGHDR, CDR2 SFDVKD. The CDR3 sequence is CATSDSTSGHGGDTQYF. CDR3 bases: TGTGCCACCAGTGATTCGACTAGCGGGCATGGGGGGGATACGCAGTATTTT.

This chain connects TRBV3-1 (or the pseudogene TRBV3-2) to TRBJ1-2; 9 bases agree with TRBD1. Trimming removed 4 bases from V and 4 bases from J; junction bases left unmatched: 4. The CDR3 has 14 residues. Germline V CDR1 and CDR2: LGHDT, YNNKEL (reference sequence). The CDR3 is CASSPGQGPYGYTF. The CDR3, as DNA: TGTGCCAGCAGCCCGGGACAGGGTCCCTATGGCTACACCTTC.

The chain has TRBV5-6 and TRBJ2-1, with 8 bases identical to TRBD2. J was trimmed by 4 bases and V by 2 bases; bases with no gene match: 8. CDR3 length: 16 amino acids. Germline CDR1 and CDR2: SGHDT and YYEEEE. The chain's CDR3 is CASSLLAADPYNEQFF. DNA of the CDR3: TGTGCCAGCAGCTTACTAGCGGCCGATCCGTACAATGAGCAGTTCTTC.

The chain uses TRBV7-2 and TRBJ1-1; possible D gene TRBD1, 6 bases. The CDR3 has 13 amino acids. Germline lookup yields CDR1 SGHTA and CDR2 FQGNSA. V lost 7 bases and J 5 bases, leaving 14 bases between the germline ends. The CDR3 region is CASINQGITEAFF. CDR3 in DNA: TGTGCCAGCATAAACCAGGGGATAACTGAAGCTTTCTTT.

This clone was observed a handful of times. This chain connects TRBV5-1 to TRBJ1-4; TRBD1 matches at 9 bases. This CDR3 spans 17 amino acids. Germline V gene lookup returns CDR1 SGHRS and CDR2 YFSETQ. J gave up 3 bases and V 6 bases, and 12 bases lay outside the gene matches. The CDR3 reads CASTPGDRGSSNEKLFF. The CDR3 bases are TGCGCCAGCACTCCCGGTGACAGGGGGTCATCTAATGAAAAACTGTTTTTT.

The chain joins TRBV29-1 to TRBJ2-1, with D possibly TRBD2 on 5 matching bases. There are 12 residues in the CDR3. CDR1 and CDR2 from the germline V gene are SQVTM and ANQGSEA. Trimming left V 1 base short and J 6 bases short, with 7 bases between. In nucleotides, the CDR3 is TGCAGCGTTGAAGGGACTGTCAATGAGCAGTTCTTC. Protein product: CSVEGTVNEQFF.

This chain links TRBV7-9 with TRBJ2-1; the D is unclear. V lost 5 bases and J lost 4, with 9 bases in between. The CDR3 totals 13 residues. Germline V CDR1 and CDR2: SEHNR, FQNEAQ (reference sequence). This chain's CDR3 is CASSPDLYNEQFF. CDR3 in DNA: TGTGCCAGCAGCCCAGACTTGTACAATGAGCAGTTCTTC. Variable domain in full (rest from reference TRBV7-9 and TRBJ2-1): DTGVSQNPRHKITKRGQNVTFRCDPISEHNRLYWYRQTLGQGPEFLTYFQNEAQLEKSRLLSDRFSAERPKGSFSTLEIQRTEQGDSAMYLCASSPDLYNEQFFGPGTRLTVL.